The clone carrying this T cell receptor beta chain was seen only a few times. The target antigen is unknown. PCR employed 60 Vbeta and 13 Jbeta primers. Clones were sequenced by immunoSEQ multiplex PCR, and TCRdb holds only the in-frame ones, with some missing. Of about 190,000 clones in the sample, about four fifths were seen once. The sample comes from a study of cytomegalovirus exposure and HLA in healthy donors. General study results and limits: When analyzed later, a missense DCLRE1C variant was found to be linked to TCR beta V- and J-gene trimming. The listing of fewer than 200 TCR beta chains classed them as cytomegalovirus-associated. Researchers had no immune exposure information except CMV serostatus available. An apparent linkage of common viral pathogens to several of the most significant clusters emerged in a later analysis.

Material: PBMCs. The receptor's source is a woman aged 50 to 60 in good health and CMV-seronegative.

This CDR3 is CASSLGAGGGKTEAFF. The CDR3 nucleotides read TGCGCCAGCAGCTTGGGGGCAGGGGGCGGGAAGACTGAAGCTTTCTTT. The rearrangement joins TRBV5-1 to TRBJ1-1, with TRBD1 matching over 8 bases. CDR1 is SGHRS and CDR2 is YFSETQ in the germline V gene. After removal of 0 bases from V and 5 bases from J, the junction contained 9 bases not matched to a gene. The CDR3 contains 16 residues.